The clone carrying this TCR beta chain has ten or more counts. Its antigen remains unknown. Per the germline V gene, CDR1 is SNHLY and CDR2 is FYNNEI. The CDR3 is 16 amino acids. Trimming shortened V by 4 bases and J by 0 bases, and 10 bases separated the two germline ends. This entry comes from a study of T cells in Graves' hyperthyroidism and ophthalmopathy. The study's findings and limits: Ophthalmopathy was distinguished from stable hyperthyroidism by 13 V-J signatures. Blood shared most expanded thyroid clonotypes above 0.001.

Amplified TCR beta CDR3 regions derived from RNA transcripts. First-round RT-PCR with HTBI primers amplified the TCR CDR3 region. TCRdb re-called the multiplex PCR reads through MiXCR, storing one row per CDR3 protein. The sample lists hundreds of thousands of distinct CDR3 sequences; roughly 45% were seen once. Patients having uncontrolled infection, another autoimmune disease, pregnancy or lactation were not included. This chain joins TRBV2 and TRBJ2-6, with D possibly being TRBD1 (6 bases). Sequencing was done on a sample of peripheral blood or thyroid tissue (not recorded which). The origin of this receptor is an adult man with Graves' disease, either hyperthyroidism or ophthalmopathy (not recorded which). The DNA of the CDR3 is TGTGCCAGCAGTGTAGCCAGGGGCTCTGGGGCCAACGTCCTGACTTTC. It specifies CASSVARGSGANVLTF.